Listed here are 24 T cell receptor beta chains from one sample, sequenced in a study of cytomegalovirus exposure and HLA in healthy donors. Researchers ran the PCR with 60 Vbeta and 13 Jbeta primers. Data came from immunoSEQ multiplex PCR; TCRdb stores just in-frame clones and leaves some out. The table has 140,000 or so clones, 65% to 80% seen once; the top ten hold approximately 2%. Sequencing was performed on PBMCs. These receptors all stem from a woman in her thirties or forties in good health and CMV-seronegative.

This clone was counted once. Other DNA sequences within the sample encode an identical CDR3. V and J are TRBV11-2 and TRBJ1-1; D gene uncertain. This CDR3 comprises 13 residues. Looked up from germline, CDR1 is SGHAT and CDR2 is FQNNGV. V was pared by 1 base and J by 4 bases, with 7 bases between. The CDR3 reads CASSLVLSTEAFF. In nucleotides, the CDR3 is TGTGCCAGCAGCTTAGTTCTGAGCACTGAAGCTTTCTTT.

This rearrangement joins TRBV28 to TRBJ1-2; D unclear. Germline V CDR1 and CDR2: MDHEN, SYDVKM. This CDR3 is built from 13 residues. V was trimmed by 6 bases and J by 1 base, leaving 9 bases between them. The CDR3 spells CASSAQFNYGYTF. CDR3 in DNA: TGTGCCAGCAGCGCACAGTTTAACTATGGCTACACCTTC.

The chain combines TRBV5-1 with TRBJ1-6; 7 positions match TRBD1. With V trimmed by 1 base and J by 10 bases, 5 bases remained unmatched. There are 14 residues in the CDR3. Germline V gives CDR1 SGHRS, CDR2 YFSETQ. CDR3 residues: CASSLLKGASPLHF. In nucleotides, the CDR3 is TGCGCCAGCAGCTTGTTGAAGGGGGCATCACCCCTCCACTTT.

This clone was found a few times. The J gene is TRBJ2-7, the V gene TRBV18, with D possibly TRBD2 on 6 matching bases. Germline CDR1 KGHSH, CDR2 LQKENI. The germline V and J ends were trimmed by 3 bases and 2 bases, with 11 bases remaining between them. This CDR3 is 14 amino acids long. The CDR3 reads CASSPLAIPYEQYF. Here the CDR3 DNA reads TGTGCCAGCTCACCTCTAGCGATTCCCTACGAGCAGTACTTC.

This chain uses TRBV27 with TRBJ2-1; tentative D call: TRBD2 (6 bases). Trimming pared 0 bases from V and 6 bases from J, leaving 9 bases between. The CDR3 totals 14 residues. Germline CDR1 is MNHEY and CDR2 is SMNVEV (reference sequence). As DNA, the CDR3 is TGTGCCAGCAGTTTATCGTACGGGGGCAATGAGCAGTTCTTC. Translating gives CASSLSYGGNEQFF.

The chain links TRBV7-2 to TRBJ1-1; D gene ambiguous. The CDR3 sequence is 11 residues long. Germline lookup yields CDR1 SGHTA and CDR2 FQGNSA. The V and J ends lost 5 bases and 4 bases respectively, with 5 bases between them. CDR3 sequence (DNA): TGTGCCAGCAGCATCTTCACTGAAGCTTTCTTT. Translated: CASSIFTEAFF.

V gene TRBV7-9 combines with J gene TRBJ1-5, with a tentative D call TRBD1 (5 bases). The CDR3 is made up of 14 amino acids. V lost 1 base to trimming and J lost 7 bases, with 11 bases between them. In germline, CDR1 is SEHNR, CDR2 FQNEAQ (reference sequence). CDR3 sequence (DNA): TGTGCCAGCAGCTTAGGCAGGGTCGGGCAGCCCCAGCATTTT. Translation: CASSLGRVGQPQHF. Supplemented by reference TRBV7-9 and TRBJ1-5, the full variable domain reads DTGVSQNPRHKITKRGQNVTFRCDPISEHNRLYWYRQTLGQGPEFLTYFQNEAQLEKSRLLSDRFSAERPKGSFSTLEIQRTEQGDSAMYLCASSLGRVGQPQHFGDGTRLSIL.

This clone has a single count. V and J are TRBV28 and TRBJ1-4; D unresolved. Between the trimmed V and J ends, which lost 7 bases and 5 bases, there was a span of 11 bases. Looked up from germline, CDR1 is MDHEN and CDR2 is SYDVKM. This CDR3 has 13 residues. This CDR3 is CASNPSQNEKLFF. The CDR3 DNA is TGTGCCAGCAACCCCTCACAGAATGAAAAACTGTTTTTT.

The chain is built from TRBV29-1 and TRBJ2-7, with TRBD2 matching over 8 bases. CDR3 length: 13 residues. Germline V CDR1 and CDR2: SQVTM, ANQGSEA. For the CDR3, the DNA is TGCAGTGCCGGCGGGGGGTCTACCTACGAGCAGTACTTC. It is translated as CSAGGGSTYEQYF.

The rearrangement joins TRBV7-9 to TRBJ1-1; D is undetermined. V lost 3 bases and J lost 5, with 7 bases in between. Germline V CDR1 and CDR2: SEHNR, FQNEAQ (reference sequence). This CDR3 is 12 amino acids long. The chain's CDR3 is CASSFTPTEAFF. The CDR3 DNA sequence: TGTGCCAGCAGCTTTACACCAACTGAAGCTTTCTTT.

This rearrangement joins TRBV5-1 to TRBJ2-1; TRBD2 aligns across 7 bases. The CDR3 contains 15 residues. Germline V gene lookup returns CDR1 SGHRS and CDR2 YFSETQ. The V gene end was trimmed by 2 bases and the J gene end by 0 bases; junction bases not matched to a gene: 2. The chain's CDR3 is CASSFGGSSYNEQFF. In nucleotides, the CDR3 is TGCGCCAGCAGCTTCGGCGGGAGCTCCTACAATGAGCAGTTCTTC. Complete variable domain (other parts from reference TRBV5-1 and TRBJ2-1): KAGVTQTPRYLIKTRGQQVTLSCSPISGHRSVSWYQQTPGQGLQFLFEYFSETQRNKGNFPGRFSGRQFSNSRSEMNVSTLELGDSALYLCASSFGGSSYNEQFFGPGTRLTVL.

V usage is TRBV7-9 and J usage is TRBJ2-7, with TRBD2 matching 8 bases. V lost 3 bases and J lost 6; bases outside the gene matches: 10. The CDR3 consists of 15 residues. The germline V gene has CDR1 SEHNR and CDR2 FQNEAQ (reference sequence). CDR3 in amino acids: CASSFVGAGGGEQYF. In nucleotides, the CDR3 is TGTGCCAGCAGCTTTGTCGGTGCGGGAGGCGGCGAGCAGTACTTC. The full variable domain, with the rest looked up from reference TRBV7-9 and TRBJ2-7, is DTGVSQNPRHKITKRGQNVTFRCDPISEHNRLYWYRQTLGQGPEFLTYFQNEAQLEKSRLLSDRFSAERPKGSFSTLEIQRTEQGDSAMYLCASSFVGAGGGEQYFGPGTRLTVT.

The chain is built from TRBV28 and TRBJ1-2; 7 positions match TRBD1. Trimming cost V 1 base and J 5 bases; bases outside gene matches: 4. The CDR3 extends over 14 amino acids. Germline loops: CDR1 MDHEN, CDR2 SYDVKM. The CDR3 reads CASSLLGRGYGYTF. The CDR3 DNA sequence: TGTGCCAGCAGTTTATTAGGCAGGGGGTATGGCTACACCTTC.

The chain joins TRBV28 to TRBJ1-1; weak D call: TRBD1 (5 bases). V was shortened by 5 bases and J by 9 bases, with 22 bases between the two germline ends. The CDR3 spans 15 residues. Germline V gene sequence: CDR1 MDHEN, CDR2 SYDVKM. CDR3 sequence reads: CASSPQGRVRGKAFF. The CDR3, as DNA: TGTGCCAGCAGTCCCCAGGGTAGGGTGAGAGGAAAAGCTTTCTTT.

The V gene is TRBV13, the J gene TRBJ1-1, with unresolved D. The CDR3 spans 15 residues. Germline V gene sequence: CDR1 PRHDT, CDR2 FYEKMQ (reference sequence). V shed 1 base and J shed 3 bases, with 12 bases lying between them. The CDR3 nucleotides are TGTGCCAGCAGCTTAGTAACTTCGGAGGACACTGAAGCTTTCTTT. Its protein product is CASSLVTSEDTEAFF.

This clone was seen only a few times. The chain joins TRBV27 to TRBJ1-1; weak D call: TRBD1 (6 bases). The CDR3 loop spans 16 amino acids. The ends were cut back, 2 bases at V and 0 bases at J, with 13 bases in the middle. Germline V gene lookup returns CDR1 MNHEY and CDR2 SMNVEV (reference sequence). CDR3 sequence (DNA): TGTGCCAGCAGTTTAGTTTCAGGGGCGATGAACACTGAAGCTTTCTTT. Its protein is CASSLVSGAMNTEAFF.

V usage is TRBV10-3 and J usage is TRBJ2-7, with 8 bases aligning to TRBD1. This CDR3 has 15 residues. CDR1 is ENHRY and CDR2 is SYGVKD in the germline V gene. V shed 6 bases and J 4 bases; nucleotides not matched to a gene: 11. CDR3: CAIRTDRGDSYEQYF. The CDR3 region has the DNA TGTGCCATCAGAACCGACAGGGGTGATTCGTACGAGCAGTACTTC.

The V gene is TRBV29-1, the J gene TRBJ2-3; tentatively, D is TRBD2 (6 bases). The V gene lost 7 bases and the J gene lost 9 bases, with 23 bases spanning the gap. The germline V gene has CDR1 SQVTM and CDR2 ANQGSEA. The CDR3 consists of 14 residues. CDR3 protein: CSAPWSAGLETQYF. Here the CDR3 DNA reads TGCAGCGCCCCTTGGTCGGCGGGGCTCGAGACGCAGTATTTT.

This clone was counted only a few times. V and J are TRBV10-3 and TRBJ2-2; D uncertain. The CDR3 runs to 12 residues. The germline CDR1 and CDR2 sequences are ENHRY and SYGVKD. The V end lost 7 bases, the J end lost 3 bases, and 6 bases lay between the germline ends. Here the CDR3 DNA reads TGTGCCATCACCCCGGACACCGGGGAGCTGTTTTTT. This codes for CAITPDTGELFF.

The CDR3 coding sequence is TGTGCCAGCAGCTTGCAGGCACTGAACACTGAAGCTTTCTTT. It yields the protein CASSLQALNTEAFF. The chain joins TRBV5-4 to TRBJ1-1; D unclear. The CDR3 has 14 residues. From germline, CDR1 is SGHNT and CDR2 YYREEE (reference sequence). Trimming pared 1 base from V and 0 bases from J, leaving 7 bases between.

This clone has just a few counts. The rearrangement uses TRBV7-6 and TRBJ1-4; 7 bases line up with TRBD1. With 1 base clipped from V and 5 bases from J, the junction kept 1 base outside the gene matches. The germline V gene encodes CDR1 SGHVS and CDR2 FNYEAQ. The CDR3 contains 14 residues. The CDR3 reads CASSLGQGNEKLFF. The DNA for the CDR3 is TGTGCCAGCAGCTTAGGACAGGGAAATGAAAAACTGTTTTTT.

The V call is TRBV2, the J call TRBJ2-3; 8 bases agree with TRBD1. The junction had 6 bases not matched to a gene; V was cut back by 5 bases and J by 2 bases. The length of the CDR3 is 15 residues. Germline-derived CDR1 and CDR2 are SNHLY and FYNNEI. The CDR3 sequence is CASSSGTGPTDTQYF. In nucleotides, the CDR3 is TGTGCCAGCAGTTCCGGGACAGGACCCACAGATACGCAGTATTTT.

This clone was picked up a small number of times. CDR3 sequence reads: CASSLYPVQLNTEAFF. As DNA, the CDR3 is TGTGCCAGCAGTTTGTACCCGGTACAGCTGAACACTGAAGCTTTCTTT. The chain recombines TRBV28 with TRBJ1-1, with unresolved D. Trimming cost V 3 bases and J 0 bases, with 14 bases left between them. This CDR3 comprises 16 residues. Germline values: CDR1 MDHEN, CDR2 SYDVKM.

Only a few counts were recorded for this clone. This chain links TRBV5-1 with TRBJ1-1; no clear D gene. CDR1 SGHRS and CDR2 YFSETQ come from the germline V gene. Trimming shortened V by 4 bases and J by 1 base, and 17 bases separated the two germline ends. The CDR3 is 16 amino acids. The CDR3 bases are TGCGCCAGCAGCCCCACTTGGAGGCAATCGAACACTGAAGCTTTCTTT. This translates into CASSPTWRQSNTEAFF.